The entry that follows covers one T cell receptor (beta chain) sequence. The sample carries other DNA sequences with the same CDR3. The data belong to a study of blood T cell repertoires in COVID-19. TCRdb's copy holds only in-frame clones and misses some; the assay was immunoSEQ multiplex PCR. The table records 330,000 or so clones, roughly 90% of them present only once. The CDR3 is 13 amino acids. The V and J ends lost 6 bases and 5 bases, in that order; junction bases with no gene match: 1. Germline loops: CDR1 LNHDA, CDR2 SQIVND (reference sequence). J is TRBJ1-4 and V is TRBV19; 9 bases map to TRBD1. What was sequenced was peripheral blood. The receptor's source is a young man with COVID-19, enrolled during active disease. The CDR3 spells CASSGQGNEKLFF. CDR3 DNA sequence: TGTGCCAGTAGCGGACAGGGGAATGAAAAACTGTTTTTT.